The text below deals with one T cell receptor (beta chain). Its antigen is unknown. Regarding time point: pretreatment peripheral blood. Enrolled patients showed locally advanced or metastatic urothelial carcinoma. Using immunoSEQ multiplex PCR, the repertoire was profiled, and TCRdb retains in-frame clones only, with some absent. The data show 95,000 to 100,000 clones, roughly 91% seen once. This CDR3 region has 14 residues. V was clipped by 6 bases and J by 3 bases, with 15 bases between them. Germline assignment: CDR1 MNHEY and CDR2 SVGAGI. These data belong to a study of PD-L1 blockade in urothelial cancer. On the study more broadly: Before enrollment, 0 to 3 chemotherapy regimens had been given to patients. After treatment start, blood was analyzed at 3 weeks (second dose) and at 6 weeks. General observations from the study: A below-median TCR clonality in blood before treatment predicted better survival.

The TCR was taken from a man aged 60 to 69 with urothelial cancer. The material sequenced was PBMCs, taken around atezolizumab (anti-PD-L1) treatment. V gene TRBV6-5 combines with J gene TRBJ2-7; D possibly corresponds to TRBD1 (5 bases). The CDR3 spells CASRKSQGFYEQYF. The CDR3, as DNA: TGTGCCAGCAGGAAAAGCCAGGGTTTCTACGAGCAGTACTTC.